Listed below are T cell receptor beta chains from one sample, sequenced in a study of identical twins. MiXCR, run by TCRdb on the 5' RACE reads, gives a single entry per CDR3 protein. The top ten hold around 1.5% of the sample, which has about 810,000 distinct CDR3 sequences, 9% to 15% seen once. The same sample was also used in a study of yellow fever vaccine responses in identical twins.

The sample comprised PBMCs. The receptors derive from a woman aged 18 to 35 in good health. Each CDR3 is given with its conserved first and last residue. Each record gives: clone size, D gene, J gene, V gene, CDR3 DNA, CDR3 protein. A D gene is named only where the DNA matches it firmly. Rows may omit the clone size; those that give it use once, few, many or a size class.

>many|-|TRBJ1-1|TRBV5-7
TGTGCCAGCAGCTTGGACGGGACAAGGAACACTGAAGCTTTCTTT
CASSLDGTRNTEAFF
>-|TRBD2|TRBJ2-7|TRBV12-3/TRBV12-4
TGTGCCAGCAGTCCCATTGGGACTAGCGGGAGAGGAACCGAGCAGTACTTC
CASSPIGTSGRGTEQYF
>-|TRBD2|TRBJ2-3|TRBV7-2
TGTGCCAGCAGCTTACCCCTAGCGGGGGGGCGGACAGATACGCAGTATTTT
CASSLPLAGGRTDTQYF
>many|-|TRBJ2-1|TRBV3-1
TGTGCCAGCAGCCCAGACTCGCGGAATGAGCAGTTCTTC
CASSPDSRNEQFF
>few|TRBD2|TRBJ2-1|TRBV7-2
TGTGCCAGCAGCTTTTTCCCGGGAGGAGGGTCCTACAATGAGCAGTTCTTC
CASSFFPGGGSYNEQFF
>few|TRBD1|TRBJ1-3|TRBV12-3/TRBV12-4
TGTGCCAGCAGCGGACAGGGAGCCCTCTCTGGAGACACCATATATTTT
CASSGQGALSGDTIYF
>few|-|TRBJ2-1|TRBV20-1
TGCAGTGCTCCCGCTGGAGGGACAGACTCCTACAATGAGCAGTTCTTC
CSAPAGGTDSYNEQFF
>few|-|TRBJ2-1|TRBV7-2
TGTGCCAGCAGCTTAGGGCTGGGGCTTCTTATGAGGCAGTTCTTC
CASSLGLGLLMRQFF
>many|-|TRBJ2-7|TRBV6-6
TGTGCCGCCGGAACGGCGTCCTACGAGCAGTACTTC
CAAGTASYEQYF
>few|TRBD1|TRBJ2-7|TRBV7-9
TGTGCCAGCAGCTTCCCGGGACAGTCCTACGAGCAGTACTTC
CASSFPGQSYEQYF
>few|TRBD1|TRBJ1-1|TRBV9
TGTGCCAGCAAACGACAGGGGAGGACTTTCTTT
CASKRQGRTFF
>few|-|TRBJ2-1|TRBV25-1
TGTGCCACCACAGGGCACGAGCAGTTCTTC
CATTGHEQFF
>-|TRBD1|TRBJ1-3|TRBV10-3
TGTGCCATCAGTGAGTCTGATAACAGGGGCAGCTCTGGAAACACCATATATTTT
CAISESDNRGSSGNTIYF
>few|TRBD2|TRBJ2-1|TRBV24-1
TGTGCCACCAGTGATTTGCCCAGCACCTTGGGCGGGAGAAAGTTTGAGCAGTTCTTC
CATSDLPSTLGGRKFEQFF
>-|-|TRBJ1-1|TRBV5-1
TGCGCCAGCAGCTTGCAGGTTTCCACTGAAGCTTTCTTT
CASSLQVSTEAFF
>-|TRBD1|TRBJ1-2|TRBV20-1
TGCAGTGCTAGAGATCGGGGCTACACAGGGGGCAGGTTTGGCTACACCTTC
CSARDRGYTGGRFGYTF
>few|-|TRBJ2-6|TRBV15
TGTGCCACCAGCAGAGACAGGGCGGATGGGGCCAACGTCCTGACTTTC
CATSRDRADGANVLTF
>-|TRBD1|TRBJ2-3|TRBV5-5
TGTGCCAGCAGCTTGGACGGACAGGGGCGAACAGATACGCAGTATTTT
CASSLDGQGRTDTQYF
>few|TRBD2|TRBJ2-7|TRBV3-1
TGTGCCAGCAGCCACCCTAGCGGGAGGTCCTCCTACGAGCAGTACTTC
CASSHPSGRSSYEQYF
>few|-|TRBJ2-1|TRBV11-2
TGTGCCAGCAGCTTAGAACAGGGAAACTACAATGAGCAGTTCTTC
CASSLEQGNYNEQFF
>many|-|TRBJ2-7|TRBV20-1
TGCAGTGCAACTCGGGGGAGCGTCTACGAGCAGTACTTC
CSATRGSVYEQYF
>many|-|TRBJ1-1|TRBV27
TGTGCCAGCAGTCCCGGACAGAACATGAACACTGAAGCTTTCTTT
CASSPGQNMNTEAFF
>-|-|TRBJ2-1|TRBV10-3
TGTGCCATCAGTGCCTGGGACGCCGACAATGAGCAGTTCTTC
CAISAWDADNEQFF
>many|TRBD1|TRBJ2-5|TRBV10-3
TGTGCCATCCGCGACAGGGAGGAGACCCAGTACTTC
CAIRDREETQYF
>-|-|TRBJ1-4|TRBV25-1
TGTGCCAGCAGTGATTCGGGGAAGGATGAAAAACTGTTTTTT
CASSDSGKDEKLFF
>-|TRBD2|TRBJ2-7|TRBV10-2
TGCGCCAGCACTAGACCTAGCGGGAGCTCCTACGAGCAGTACTTC
CASTRPSGSSYEQYF
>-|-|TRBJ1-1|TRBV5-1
TGCGTCAGCAGCCAAGAGCCCGGGGCAGGAGAAGCTTTCTTT
CVSSQEPGAGEAFF
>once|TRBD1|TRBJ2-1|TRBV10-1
TGCGCCAGCAGTGAAGATGACAGGACAGGGCAGAAGTTCTTC
CASSEDDRTGQKFF
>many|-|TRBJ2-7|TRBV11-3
TGTGCCAGCAGCTCGCTGAGGGGGTACGAGCAGTACTTC
CASSSLRGYEQYF
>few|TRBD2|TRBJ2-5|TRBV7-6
TGTGCCAGCAGCTCGGGCGGACTAGCGAGCCCGGGGTACTTC
CASSSGGLASPGYF
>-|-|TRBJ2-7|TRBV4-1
TGCGCCAGCAGCCAAGATCCACCGGGAGTCTCCTACGAGCAGTACTTC
CASSQDPPGVSYEQYF
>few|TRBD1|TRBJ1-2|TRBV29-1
TGCAGCGTCGGGACAGGGTCTAACTATGGCTACACCTTC
CSVGTGSNYGYTF
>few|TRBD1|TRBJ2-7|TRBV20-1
TGCAGTGCTAGGGGGGACAGGAATAACGAGCAGTACTTC
CSARGDRNNEQYF
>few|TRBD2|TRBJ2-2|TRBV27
TGTGCCAGCAGTCCGTCTAGCGGGGGGGCCGGGGAGCTGTTTTTT
CASSPSSGGAGELFF
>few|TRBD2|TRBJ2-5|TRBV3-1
TGTGCCAGCAGCCAATTCACTGGGGGGGTCTCGGAGACCCAGTACTTC
CASSQFTGGVSETQYF
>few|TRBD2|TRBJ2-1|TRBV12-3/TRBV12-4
TGTGCCAGCAGTTTTTATGCTAGCGGGAGTTGGGAGGTTGCCAATGAGCAGTTCTTC
CASSFYASGSWEVANEQFF
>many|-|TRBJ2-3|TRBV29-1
TGCAGCGTCCAGGATTCTAGCACAGATACGCAGTATTTT
CSVQDSSTDTQYF
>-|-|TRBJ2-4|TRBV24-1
TGTGCCACCAGTGAGGAGACAGGAAACATTCAGTACTTC
CATSEETGNIQYF
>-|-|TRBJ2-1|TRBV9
TGTGCCAGCAGCGTAGCTTACCCTTACAATGAGCAGTTCTTC
CASSVAYPYNEQFF
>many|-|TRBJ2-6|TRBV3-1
TGTGCCAGCAGCACCCGAGGGAAGTTTCTCCGCTCTGGGGCCAACGTCCTGACTTTC
CASSTRGKFLRSGANVLTF
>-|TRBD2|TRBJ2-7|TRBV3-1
TGTGCCACCTCCCAAGCCGGGACTAGCGAATACGAGCAGTACTTC
CATSQAGTSEYEQYF